The 9 T cell receptor beta chains reported below all come from one sample, sequenced in a study of shared clonotypes between healthy human individuals. Here immunoSEQ multiplex PCR was the method, and the copy in TCRdb shows in-frame clones only, minus some. The repertoire has 1.5 million to 2.5 million clones, approximately 94% of them found once; the top ten carry more than 0.9%. The naive CD8 subset, CD45RO-negative cells positively selected for CCR7, excluded terminally differentiated effector memory CD45RA+ cells. Sequencing was performed on naive CD8+ T cells sorted from blood. These receptors were taken from a man younger than 35 in good health.

V is TRBV10-3 and J is TRBJ2-1; weak D call: TRBD2 (6 bases). The ends were cut back, 6 bases at V and 8 bases at J, with 11 bases in the middle. The CDR3 loop spans 12 amino acids. CDR1 ENHRY and CDR2 SYGVKD come from the germline V gene. CDR3 DNA: TGTGCCATCAGCCCGACTAGATATGAGCAGTTCTTC. Translated, it gives CAISPTRYEQFF.

Remarks on this clone: Other DNA sequences in this specimen translate into the identical CDR3. This chain links TRBV2 with TRBJ2-1; a possible D gene is TRBD2 (5 bases). V was trimmed by 8 bases and J by 4 bases, leaving 15 bases between them. Germline assignment: CDR1 SNHLY and CDR2 FYNNEI. The CDR3 runs to 14 residues. DNA for the CDR3: TGTGCCAGCTCCTCTGGACTGGTATACAATGAGCAGTTCTTC. Translated: CASSSGLVYNEQFF.

The chain uses TRBV30 and TRBJ1-2, with 7 bases fitting TRBD1. This CDR3 is built from 16 residues. The J segment lost 4 bases and the V segment lost 2 bases, leaving 13 bases of the junction unmatched. CDR1 and CDR2 (germline): GTSNPN, SVGIG (reference sequence). The CDR3 DNA reads TGTGCCTGGAGTCCTTTGGAGACAGGGCGTAGCTATGGCTACACCTTC. Residues: CAWSPLETGRSYGYTF.

This clone appeared once. This sequence joins TRBV7-9 and TRBJ2-2; D is unresolved. Trimming took off 2 bases at V and 6 bases at J, with 10 bases between the two ends. This CDR3 is 14 amino acids long. CDR1 is SEHNR and CDR2 is FQNEAQ in the germline V gene (reference sequence). CDR3 region: CASSLYPTAGELFF. Written as DNA, the CDR3 is TGTGCCAGCAGCTTATACCCTACCGCCGGGGAGCTGTTTTTT.

The chain is built from TRBV27 and TRBJ1-3, with TRBD1 identical over 8 bases. J gave up 2 bases and V 4 bases, and 4 bases lay outside the gene matches. There are 15 residues in the CDR3. CDR1 and CDR2 (germline): MNHEY, SMNVEV (reference sequence). The CDR3 DNA reads as TGTGCCAGCAGTTCCAGGGGGCTACCTGGAAACACCATATATTTT. Its protein product is CASSSRGLPGNTIYF.

V is TRBV9 and J is TRBJ2-7; 9 bases fit TRBD1. Germline V gene data show CDR1 as SGDLS and CDR2 as YYNGEE. V was clipped by 2 bases and J by 3 bases; unmatched bases: 6. The CDR3 loop spans 15 amino acids. The chain's CDR3 is CASSVGQGSFYEQYF. The CDR3 region has the DNA TGTGCCAGCAGCGTGGGACAGGGAAGTTTCTACGAGCAGTACTTC.

The rearrangement uses TRBV7-9 and TRBJ2-6, with TRBD1 matching 8 bases. The CDR3 contains 19 residues. Per germline, CDR1 SEHNR and CDR2 FQNEAQ (reference sequence). Germline trimming cut 4 bases from V and 0 bases from J; bases unmatched to any gene: 11. The CDR3 coding sequence is TGTGCCAGCAGCTCGGAGGGACAGGCCGACTACTCTGGGGCCAACGTCCTGACTTTC. Translating gives CASSSEGQADYSGANVLTF.

This clone was picked up one time. The chain has TRBV25-1 and TRBJ2-1; 11 positions agree with TRBD1. Losses at the gene ends were 4 bases for V and 6 bases for J; bases not matched to a gene: 5. The CDR3 is 15 residues long. The germline CDR1 and CDR2 sequences are MGHDK and SYGVNS. The CDR3 region is CASSVGQGAVNEQFF. CDR3 DNA: TGTGCCAGCAGTGTTGGACAGGGGGCGGTCAATGAGCAGTTCTTC. Complete variable domain (other parts from reference TRBV25-1 and TRBJ2-1): EADIYQTPRYLVIGTGKKITLECSQTMGHDKMYWYQQDPGMELHLIHYSYGVNSTEKGDLSSESTVSRIRTEHFPLTLESARPSHTSQYLCASSVGQGAVNEQFFGPGTRLTVL.

Regarding this clone: The same CDR3 can be traced to other DNA sequences in this sample. This chain uses TRBV4-3 with TRBJ2-3; D uncertain. The CDR3 loop spans 13 amino acids. Trimming pared 3 bases from V and 3 bases from J, leaving 7 bases between. Germline loops: CDR1 LGHNA, CDR2 YSLEER. The CDR3 DNA sequence: TGCGCCAGCAGCCAGGACCTTACAGATACGCAGTATTTT. It yields the protein CASSQDLTDTQYF.